The 32 T cell receptor beta chains reported below all come from one sample, sequenced in a study of T-cell reconstitution after alpha-beta-depleted transplantation in children. Preparation of the TCRbeta library involved a method that used unique molecular identifiers. TCRdb re-called the PCR reads through MiXCR, storing one row per CDR3 protein. The sample has fewer than 120,000 distinct CDR3 sequences, under 13% seen once. Sequencing was performed on PBMCs from the stem cell graft donor, taken from the stem cell graft. These receptors all stem from a human donor who donated a stem cell graft to a child with acute lymphoblastic leukemia.

The genes are TRBV7-9 and TRBJ2-6; no firm D call. The ends were cut back, 5 bases at V and 0 bases at J, with 11 bases in the middle. CDR3 length equals 16 residues. Germline lookup yields CDR1 SEHNR and CDR2 FQNEAQ (reference sequence). The CDR3 DNA follows: TGTGCCAGCAGCCCCGGCTCCAACTCTGGGGCCAACGTCCTGACTTTC. This encodes CASSPGSNSGANVLTF. The full variable domain, with the rest looked up from reference TRBV7-9 and TRBJ2-6, is DTGVSQNPRHKITKRGQNVTFRCDPISEHNRLYWYRQTLGQGPEFLTYFQNEAQLEKSRLLSDRFSAERPKGSFSTLEIQRTEQGDSAMYLCASSPGSNSGANVLTFGAGSRLTVL.

There are many counts of this clonotype. CDR3 DNA: TGTGCCAGCAGTTCATCCGGGACAGGTTTGGTCGAGCTGTTTTTT. Encoded protein: CASSSSGTGLVELFF. The chain carries TRBV27 and TRBJ2-2, with 8 bases lining up with TRBD1. Germline CDR1 is MNHEY and CDR2 is SMNVEV (reference sequence). The CDR3 sequence is 15 residues long. V shed 4 bases and J 11 bases; nucleotides not matched to a gene: 12.

This clonotype was seen repeatedly, ten times or more. The chain employs TRBV20-1 and TRBJ1-2; TRBD1 is a possible D gene (6 bases). Germline V gives CDR1 DFQATT, CDR2 SNEGSKA (reference sequence). The CDR3 has 15 residues. V was pared by 5 bases and J by 0 bases, with 16 bases between. The DNA for the CDR3 is TGCAGTGCTCCAGGGGATTCCCATACTAACTATGGCTACACCTTC. It is translated as CSAPGDSHTNYGYTF.

This clonotype showed up many times. The rearrangement links TRBV12-3 or TRBV12-4 to TRBJ2-5; no clear D. The CDR3 consists of 15 residues. Trimming stripped 3 bases from V and 2 bases from J, with 13 bases between. The CDR3 bases are TGTGCCAGCAGTTTTTCGCGGCAGGTACAAGAGACCCAGTACTTC. It encodes CASSFSRQVQETQYF.

This clonotype was seen repeatedly, ten times or more. The rearrangement joins TRBV28 to TRBJ1-3, with 8 bases identical to TRBD1. The CDR3 is made up of 16 amino acids. Germline loops: CDR1 MDHEN, CDR2 SYDVKM. J gave up 3 bases and V 3 bases, and 7 bases lay outside the gene matches. The CDR3 spells CASSLPFDRGGNTIYF. Here the CDR3 DNA reads TGTGCCAGCAGTTTGCCCTTCGACAGGGGTGGAAACACCATATATTTT.

This clonotype was found many times. The chain joins TRBV4-3 to TRBJ1-5, with a possible D match to TRBD1 (5 bases). The V and J ends lost 0 bases and 4 bases respectively, with 10 bases between them. The CDR3 has 15 amino acids. The germline CDR1 and CDR2 sequences are LGHNA and YSLEER. CDR3 nucleotide sequence: TGCGCCAGCAGCCAAGATAGGGGTCCAAATCAGCCCCAGCATTTT. As protein: CASSQDRGPNQPQHF.

The chain combines TRBV7-2 with TRBJ1-1, with a possible D match to TRBD1 (5 bases). CDR3 size: 13 residues. Germline lookup yields CDR1 SGHTA and CDR2 FQGNSA. The V end lost 5 bases, the J end lost 5 bases, and 12 bases lay between the germline ends. CDR3 sequence: CASSPRADTEAFF. The CDR3 bases are TGTGCCAGCAGCCCCAGGGCTGATACTGAAGCTTTCTTT.

Many counts were recorded for this clonotype. This sequence joins TRBV20-1 and TRBJ2-3; a weak D match, TRBD1 (8 bases). Germline V gives CDR1 DFQATT, CDR2 SNEGSKA (reference sequence). CDR3 length: 14 amino acids. V gave up 6 bases and J gave up 6 bases, with 19 bases separating them. The chain's CDR3 is CSAHSGQGGDTQYF. The CDR3 nucleotides are TGCAGTGCCCACTCAGGACAGGGAGGGGATACGCAGTATTTT.

This clonotype was detected many times. The rearrangement joins TRBV20-1 to TRBJ1-1; no clear D. There are 14 residues in the CDR3. Germline V lookup: CDR1 DFQATT, CDR2 SNEGSKA (reference sequence). The ends were cut back, 6 bases at V and 4 bases at J, with 18 bases in the middle. Here the CDR3 reads CSAIAFRVGTEAFF. As DNA, the CDR3 is TGCAGTGCGATAGCGTTTAGGGTGGGCACTGAAGCTTTCTTT.

In its sample, this clonotype was seen many times. This chain connects TRBV5-1 to TRBJ2-7; TRBD1 matches at 7 bases. V gave up 5 bases and J gave up 12 bases; unmatched junction bases: 17. Germline loops: CDR1 SGHRS, CDR2 YFSETQ. The CDR3 consists of 14 residues. The CDR3: CASRPGTDTIWWYF. The CDR3 nucleotides read TGCGCCAGCAGGCCCGGGACAGACACGATTTGGTGGTACTTC.

There are many counts of this clonotype. The chain joins TRBV5-8 to TRBJ2-1, with D perhaps TRBD1 (5 bases). Germline CDR1 is SGHTS and CDR2 is YDEGEE. The CDR3 has 14 residues. V lost 3 bases and J 8 bases, leaving 15 bases between the germline ends. The CDR3 coding sequence is TGTGCCAGCAGCTCCGGGTTACAAGGGGATGAGCAGTTCTTC. It codes for CASSSGLQGDEQFF.

The table lists this clonotype with many counts. The V call is TRBV7-6, the J call TRBJ2-3, with D perhaps TRBD2 (6 bases). From germline, CDR1 is SGHVS and CDR2 FNYEAQ. Trimming left V 1 base short and J 12 bases short, with 11 bases between. The CDR3 runs to 12 residues. CDR3 protein: CASSLGAGIQYF. The CDR3 bases are TGTGCCAGCAGCTTAGGGGCGGGAATTCAGTATTTT.

This clonotype was recorded many times. The CDR3, as DNA: TGCGCCAGCAGCTTGTTCGTGGGGGCAGAGACCCAGTACTTC. Encoded protein: CASSLFVGAETQYF. The chain is built from TRBV5-1 and TRBJ2-5, with D possibly being TRBD1 (6 bases). The germline V and J ends were trimmed by 1 base and 4 bases, with 11 bases remaining between them. This CDR3 comprises 14 residues. The germline gives CDR1 SGHRS, CDR2 YFSETQ.

This clonotype was seen repeatedly, ten times or more. This chain links TRBV27 with TRBJ2-1; D gene unclear. The CDR3 is made up of 14 amino acids. Trimming took 2 bases from V and 0 from J, leaving 5 bases between them. CDR1 MNHEY and CDR2 SMNVEV come from the germline V gene (reference sequence). The CDR3 coding sequence is TGTGCCAGCAGTTTAGCGGACTCCTACAATGAGCAGTTCTTC. Its translation: CASSLADSYNEQFF.

This clonotype was picked up many times. V usage is TRBV7-2 and J usage is TRBJ2-3; the match to TRBD1 covers 11 bases. V dropped 3 bases and J dropped 5; count of bases not matched to a gene: 10. This CDR3 is built from 17 residues. Germline V gene sequence: CDR1 SGHTA, CDR2 FQGNSA. The DNA of the CDR3 is TGTGCCAGCAGCTTCCGAAGGACAGGGGGCGCAAAAGATACGCAGTATTTT. It codes for CASSFRRTGGAKDTQYF.

This clonotype came up many times. V gene TRBV5-1 combines with J gene TRBJ2-1; 12 bases are shared with TRBD1. The CDR3 loop spans 18 amino acids. Germline-derived CDR1 and CDR2 are SGHRS and YFSETQ. J was trimmed by 7 bases and V by 1 base; bases with no gene match: 12. The CDR3 region is CASSLSFRGQGAQNEQFF. The DNA of the CDR3 is TGCGCCAGCAGCTTGAGTTTCAGGGGACAGGGGGCGCAGAATGAGCAGTTCTTC.

A note on this clonotype: One end of the junction varies from germline; a read error may be responsible. The V call is TRBV4-1, the J call TRBJ2-7; D may be TRBD1 (6 bases). The CDR3 is 14 residues long. Germline V gene data show CDR1 as MGHRA and CDR2 as YSYEKL. CDR3 sequence: CASSQDQGNYGQYF. The CDR3 nucleotides read TGCGCCAGCAGCCAAGATCAGGGGAACTACGGGCAGTACTTC.

This clonotype was recorded many times. The CDR3 loop is CASSQVHGVGNQPQHF. The CDR3 region has the DNA TGTGCCAGCAGCCAAGTTCATGGAGTGGGCAATCAGCCCCAGCATTTT. The genes are TRBV3-1 and TRBJ1-5, with D unresolved. Trimming removed 1 base from V and 2 bases from J, with 12 bases in between. This CDR3 comprises 16 residues. Per germline, CDR1 LGHDT and CDR2 YNNKEL (reference sequence).

This clonotype was recorded a few times. The CDR3 sequence is CASSSRDRVAGANVLTF. CDR3 bases: TGTGCCAGCAGCTCCCGGGACAGGGTGGCTGGGGCCAACGTCCTGACTTTC. The V and J genes are TRBV7-2 and TRBJ2-6; 9 positions match TRBD1. The CDR3 covers 17 residues. The V and J ends lost 4 bases and 2 bases, in that order; junction bases with no gene match: 6. CDR1 is SGHTA, CDR2 FQGNSA, per germline.

Concerning this clonotype: This may be a read error: a much more frequent sequence differs by one nucleotide. The rearrangement joins TRBV5-4 to TRBJ1-1, with 7 bases fitting TRBD1. Germline-derived CDR1 and CDR2 are SGHNT and YYREEE (reference sequence). This CDR3 has 14 amino acids. Trimming cost V 5 bases and J 1 base; bases outside gene matches: 5. The DNA for the CDR3 is TGTGCCAGCAGATCGGGACAGACGAACACTGAAGCTTTCTTT. Protein: CASRSGQTNTEAFF.

This clonotype was detected many times. This chain uses TRBV20-1 with TRBJ2-5; TRBD2 matches 7 bases. The CDR3 extends over 15 amino acids. V lost 4 bases to trimming and J lost 6 bases; unmatched junction nucleotides: 14. Germline values: CDR1 DFQATT, CDR2 SNEGSKA (reference sequence). The CDR3 reads CSAIIGGEGKQTQYF. The CDR3 DNA is TGCAGTGCTATCATTGGGGGGGAAGGCAAGCAGACCCAGTACTTC.

Note on this clonotype: This sequence may be a read error, since a much larger clone differs from it by one base. This chain uses TRBV5-1 with TRBJ2-2, with D hard to call. The V end lost 2 bases, the J end lost 2 bases, and 10 bases lay between the germline ends. CDR3 length: 15 residues. Per germline, CDR1 SGHRS and CDR2 YFSETQ. The CDR3 loop reads CASSFLSENTGELFF. The CDR3 coding sequence is TGCGCCAGCAGCTTTCTCAGTGAAAACACCGGGGAGCTGTTTTTT.

Ten or more counts support this clonotype. The chain joins TRBV6-4 to TRBJ2-3, with 10 bases fitting TRBD1. From germline, CDR1 is MRHNA and CDR2 SNTAGT. V lost 2 bases to trimming and J lost 1 base; unmatched junction nucleotides: 0. The CDR3 length is 15 residues. CDR3 loop: CASSDGTGGTDTQYF. CDR3 nucleotide sequence: TGTGCCAGCAGTGACGGGACAGGGGGCACAGATACGCAGTATTTT.

The sample holds many counts of this clonotype. The chain combines TRBV5-1 with TRBJ2-7; the D is unclear. Germline V lookup: CDR1 SGHRS, CDR2 YFSETQ. V was clipped by 1 base and J by 7 bases, with 6 bases between them. The CDR3 spans 11 residues. CDR3 in DNA: TGCGCCAGCAGCTTGAGAGGTGAGCAGTACTTC. This encodes CASSLRGEQYF.

This clonotype was recorded many times. The chain uses TRBV15 and TRBJ2-3, with a possible D match to TRBD2 (7 bases). V lost 0 bases and J lost 6, with 19 bases in between. The CDR3 contains 17 residues. Germline loops: CDR1 LNHNV, CDR2 YYDKDF (reference sequence). Here the CDR3 reads CATSREWGGRPSDTQYF. In DNA form, the CDR3 reads TGTGCCACCAGCAGAGAGTGGGGGGGCAGGCCCTCGGATACGCAGTATTTT. Full variable domain (remainder filled in from reference TRBV15 and TRBJ2-3): DAMVIQNPRYQVTQFGKPVTLSCSQTLNHNVMYWYQQKSSQAPKLLFHYYDKDFNNEADTPDNFQSRRPNTSFCFLDIRSPGLGDTAMYLCATSREWGGRPSDTQYFGPGTRLTVL.

The table lists this clonotype with many counts. The chain carries TRBV6-2 or TRBV6-3 and TRBJ1-5; 11 bases map to TRBD1. V shed 1 base and J 3 bases; nucleotides not matched to a gene: 2. CDR1 and CDR2 from the germline V gene are MNHEY and SVGEGT. There are 16 residues in the CDR3. The CDR3 loop is CASSYWDRGDNQPQHF. CDR3 bases: TGTGCCAGCAGTTACTGGGACAGGGGGGACAATCAGCCCCAGCATTTT.

This clonotype appeared many times. CDR3 protein: CASSFTDSGNTIYF. The CDR3 DNA is TGCGCCAGCAGCTTTACGGACTCTGGAAACACCATATATTTT. This chain connects TRBV4-3 to TRBJ1-3; D is unclear. Germline-derived CDR1 and CDR2 are LGHNA and YSLEER. Between the trimmed V and J ends, which lost 5 bases and 0 bases, there was a span of 8 bases. The CDR3 is made up of 14 amino acids.

This clonotype appeared many times. The chain employs TRBV29-1 and TRBJ2-4; tentatively, D is TRBD2 (7 bases). Germline V gives CDR1 SQVTM, CDR2 ANQGSEA. CDR3 length equals 15 residues. V shed 5 bases and J shed 2 bases, with 16 bases lying between them. The CDR3 DNA is TGCAGCGTTCTTGCGGCGGGGGCGACCAAAAACATTCAGTACTTC. This translates into CSVLAAGATKNIQYF.

Ten or more counts support this clonotype. This chain links TRBV29-1 with TRBJ2-3, with 10 bases aligning to TRBD1. After removal of 6 bases from V and 4 bases from J, the junction contained 1 base not matched to a gene. The germline V gene encodes CDR1 SQVTM and CDR2 ANQGSEA. CDR3 length: 12 amino acids. This CDR3 is CSVGQGADTQYF. CDR3 bases: TGCAGCGTCGGACAGGGGGCAGATACGCAGTATTTT.

This clonotype was counted at least ten times. A junction boundary mismatches the germline segment, possibly from a read error. The chain links TRBV7-7 to TRBJ2-3, with TRBD1 as a possible D gene (6 bases). The germline gives CDR1 SSHAT, CDR2 FNYEAQ (reference sequence). The CDR3 is 14 residues long. The CDR3, as DNA: TGTGCTAGCAGCTTAGTACAGGGCGGCGATACGCAGTATTTT. Translating it yields CASSLVQGGDTQYF.

This clonotype was observed at least ten times. The gene calls are TRBV20-1 and TRBJ1-5, with a tentative D call TRBD1 (5 bases). V was trimmed by 5 bases and J by 7 bases, leaving 12 bases between them. In germline, CDR1 is DFQATT, CDR2 SNEGSKA (reference sequence). The CDR3 runs to 12 residues. The CDR3 region is CSAVYGAQPQHF. CDR3 in DNA: TGCAGTGCTGTTTATGGGGCCCAGCCCCAGCATTTT.

This clonotype was recorded at least ten times. This sequence joins TRBV6-1 and TRBJ1-2; weak D call: TRBD1 (5 bases). This CDR3 contains 17 residues. Looked up from germline, CDR1 is MNHNS and CDR2 is SASEGT. Deletions cut 3 bases from V and 0 bases from J, with 17 bases between. The CDR3 coding sequence is TGTGCCAGCAGTGATATGGCGGGGACCGTTGCTAACTATGGCTACACCTTC. Translation: CASSDMAGTVANYGYTF.